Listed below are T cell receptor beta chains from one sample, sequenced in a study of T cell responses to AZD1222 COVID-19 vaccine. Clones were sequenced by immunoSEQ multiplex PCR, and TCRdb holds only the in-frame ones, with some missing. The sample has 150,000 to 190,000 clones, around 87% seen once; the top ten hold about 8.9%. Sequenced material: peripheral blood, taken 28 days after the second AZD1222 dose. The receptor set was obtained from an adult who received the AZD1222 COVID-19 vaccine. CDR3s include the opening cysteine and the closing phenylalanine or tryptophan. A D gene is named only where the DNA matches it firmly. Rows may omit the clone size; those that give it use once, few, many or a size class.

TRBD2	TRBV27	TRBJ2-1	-	TGTGCCAGCAATTTACCCTTGACTAGCGGGGGATGGGGAGTCGGCAATGAGCAGTTCTTC	CASNLPLTSGGWGVGNEQFF
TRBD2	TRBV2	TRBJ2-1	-	TGTGCCAGCAGAATTACTAGCGGGGGGATCAATGAGCAGTTCTTC	CASRITSGGINEQFF
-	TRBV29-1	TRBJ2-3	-	TGCAGCGTTGATCGGGGCACAGATACGCAGTATTTT	CSVDRGTDTQYF
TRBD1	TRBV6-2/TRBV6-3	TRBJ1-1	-	TGTGCCAGCAGTTCAGGGACAGGGGGGAGAGGCACTGAAGCTTTCTTT	CASSSGTGGRGTEAFF
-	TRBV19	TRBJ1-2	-	TGTGCCAGTAGTATACGCGGAGGAGGGAACTATGGCTACACCTTC	CASSIRGGGNYGYTF
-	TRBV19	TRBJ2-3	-	TGTGCCAGTAGTATAGCGGAGAATAGGCGGGCCGATACGCAGTATTTT	CASSIAENRRADTQYF
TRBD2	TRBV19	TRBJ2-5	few	TGTGCCAGTAGTATCGGGCTAGCGGGATATTCGGAGACCCAGTACTTC	CASSIGLAGYSETQYF
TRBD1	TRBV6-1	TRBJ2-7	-	TGTGCCAGCAGTGAAGCGCTCGTGGGACAGATCTACGAGCAGTACTTC	CASSEALVGQIYEQYF
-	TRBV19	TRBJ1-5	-	TGTGCCAGTAGTATCCAGGGCAAGGACAATCAGCCCCAGCATTTT	CASSIQGKDNQPQHF
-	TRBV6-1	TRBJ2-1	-	TGTGCCAGCAGTGAAACTAGGACTGCTGAGCAGTTCTTC	CASSETRTAEQFF
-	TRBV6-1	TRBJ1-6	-	TGTGCCAGCAGTGAAGTTCGGACAGCCAATTCACCCCTCCACTTT	CASSEVRTANSPLHF
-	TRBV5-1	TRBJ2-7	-	TGCGCCAGCAGCTGGGGACTGGACGGCTACGAGCAGTACTTC	CASSWGLDGYEQYF
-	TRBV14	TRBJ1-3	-	TGTGCCAGCAGCCAAATCCAAAACACCATATATTTT	CASSQIQNTIYF
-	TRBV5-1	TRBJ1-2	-	TGCGCCAGCAGCTTGAGCGGGGCAAGCTATGGCTACACCTTC	CASSLSGASYGYTF
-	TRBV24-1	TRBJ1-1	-	TGTGCCACCAGTCCCAGGGGTCGGAACACTGAAGCTTTCTTT	CATSPRGRNTEAFF
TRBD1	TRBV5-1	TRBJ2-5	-	TGCGCCAGCAGCTTGGCGGGACAGGAAGAGACCCAGTACTTC	CASSLAGQEETQYF
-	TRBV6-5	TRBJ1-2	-	TGTGCCAGCACCGCCCCTCCCTATGGCTACACCTTC	CASTAPPYGYTF
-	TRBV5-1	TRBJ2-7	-	TGCGCCAGCAGCCCCACGGGGAACTACGAGCAGTACTTC	CASSPTGNYEQYF
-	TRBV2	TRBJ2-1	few	TGTGCCAGCAGAGATACTACTGAGCAGTTCTTC	CASRDTTEQFF
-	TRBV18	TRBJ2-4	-	TGTGCCAGCTCACCTACTGACGAGCCCAAAAACATTCAGTACTTC	CASSPTDEPKNIQYF
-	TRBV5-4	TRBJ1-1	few	TGTGCCAGCAGCTTAGGGGGTTCGAACACTGAAGCTTTCTTT	CASSLGGSNTEAFF
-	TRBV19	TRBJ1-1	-	TGTGCCAGTAGTGAACAGGGGAACACTGAAGCTTTCTTT	CASSEQGNTEAFF
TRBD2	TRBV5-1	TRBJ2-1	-	TGCGCCAGCAGCTTGAATATAGCGGGTGAGCAGTTCTTC	CASSLNIAGEQFF
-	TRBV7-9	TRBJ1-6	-	TGTGCCAGCAGCGTTCGGGTGGGGGTCGGAAATTCACCCCTCCACTTT	CASSVRVGVGNSPLHF
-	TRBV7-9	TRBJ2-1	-	TGTGCCAGCAGCGTATCAGGGTTCGTGGATGAGCAGTTCTTC	CASSVSGFVDEQFF
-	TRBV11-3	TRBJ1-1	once	TGTGCCAGCAGTCGGGACCACACTGAAGCTTTCTTT	CASSRDHTEAFF
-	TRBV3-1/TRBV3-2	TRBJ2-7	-	TGTGCCAGCAGCCAAGATACCCTAGGACCCGAGCAGTACTTC	CASSQDTLGPEQYF
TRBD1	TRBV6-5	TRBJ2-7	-	TGTGCCAGCAAAAACACAGGGGGCGGGCACGAGCAGTACTTC	CASKNTGGGHEQYF
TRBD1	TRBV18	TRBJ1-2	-	TGTGCCAGCTCACCAGGGACAGGATATGGCTACACCTTC	CASSPGTGYGYTF
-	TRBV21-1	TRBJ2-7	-	TGTGCCAGCAGCAAAGACCCAGGACCCATGATTGGCGAGCAGTACTTC	CASSKDPGPMIGEQYF
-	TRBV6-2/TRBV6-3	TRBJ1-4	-	TGTGCCAGCAGTCGCCCAACTAATGAAAAACTGTTTTTT	CASSRPTNEKLFF
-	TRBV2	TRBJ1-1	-	TGTGCCAGCAGTGGTGGGGTAACTGAAGCTTTCTTT	CASSGGVTEAFF
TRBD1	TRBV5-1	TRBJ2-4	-	TGCGCCAGCAGCTTGGGGACAGGGGTAGCCAAAAACATTCAGTACTTC	CASSLGTGVAKNIQYF
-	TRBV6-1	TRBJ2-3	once	TGTGCCAGCAGTGAAGGGGCGGGAACCTTCACAGATACGCAGTATTTT	CASSEGAGTFTDTQYF
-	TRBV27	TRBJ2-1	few	TGTGCCAGCAGCCGAGGGGGATTTGTTAATGAGCAGTTCTTC	CASSRGGFVNEQFF
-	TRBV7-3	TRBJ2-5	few	TGTGCCAGCAGCTTGGAACGGCAAGAGACCCAGTACTTC	CASSLERQETQYF
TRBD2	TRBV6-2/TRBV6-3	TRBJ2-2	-	TGTGCCAGCAGTCTAAGCAGCGGGAGAAGTACCGGGGAGCTGTTTTTT	CASSLSSGRSTGELFF
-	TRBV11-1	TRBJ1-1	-	TGTGCCAGCAGCCCTGATAGGGGGACTGAAGCTTTCTTT	CASSPDRGTEAFF
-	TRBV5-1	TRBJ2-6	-	TGCGCCAGCAGCTCGGACCGTTTTGGGGCCAACGTCCTGACTTTC	CASSSDRFGANVLTF
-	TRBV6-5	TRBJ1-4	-	TGTGCCAGCAGGGGGATAACTAATGAAAAACTGTTTTTT	CASRGITNEKLFF
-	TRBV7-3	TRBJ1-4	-	TGTGCCAAGCACCGTTTTAATGAAAAACTGTTTTTT	CAKHRFNEKLFF
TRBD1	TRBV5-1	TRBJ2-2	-	TGCGCCAGCAGCTTTAACAGGGGGCGCGGCACCGGGGAGCTGTTTTTT	CASSFNRGRGTGELFF
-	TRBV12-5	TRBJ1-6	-	TGTGCTAGTGGTTACGGCGACGGTTCACCCCTCCACTTT	CASGYGDGSPLHF
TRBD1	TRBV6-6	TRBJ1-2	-	TGTGCCAGCAGTTACGGGACAGGCCTCTATGGCTACACCTTC	CASSYGTGLYGYTF
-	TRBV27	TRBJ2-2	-	TGTGCCAGCACCGTAAAGCCCGGGGTGACCGGGGAGCTGTTTTTT	CASTVKPGVTGELFF
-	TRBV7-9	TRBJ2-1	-	TGTGCCAGCAGCCTCCGGGACACGAGGAATGAGCAGTTCTTC	CASSLRDTRNEQFF
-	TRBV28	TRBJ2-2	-	TGTGCCAGCAGTATCGGCAGCACGAACACCGGGGAGCTGTTTTTT	CASSIGSTNTGELFF
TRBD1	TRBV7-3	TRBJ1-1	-	TGTGCCAGCAGCCTCAAGGGACAGGGAACTGAAGCTTTCTTT	CASSLKGQGTEAFF
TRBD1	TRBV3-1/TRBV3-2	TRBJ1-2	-	TGTGCCAGCAGCCCAAGACAGGGGGCCCGTATTGAGAGGGGCTACACCTTC	CASSPRQGARIERGYTF
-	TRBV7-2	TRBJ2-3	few	TGTGCCAGCAGCTTACGCGGGATGTGGGAGGACCACACAGATACGCAGTATTTT	CASSLRGMWEDHTDTQYF
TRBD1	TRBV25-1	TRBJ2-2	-	TGTGCCAGCACCCAGGAGACAGGGTACACCGGGGAGCTGTTTTTT	CASTQETGYTGELFF
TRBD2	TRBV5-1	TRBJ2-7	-	TGCGCCAGCAGCACGTTAGCGGGAGGAACCTACGAGCAGTACTTC	CASSTLAGGTYEQYF